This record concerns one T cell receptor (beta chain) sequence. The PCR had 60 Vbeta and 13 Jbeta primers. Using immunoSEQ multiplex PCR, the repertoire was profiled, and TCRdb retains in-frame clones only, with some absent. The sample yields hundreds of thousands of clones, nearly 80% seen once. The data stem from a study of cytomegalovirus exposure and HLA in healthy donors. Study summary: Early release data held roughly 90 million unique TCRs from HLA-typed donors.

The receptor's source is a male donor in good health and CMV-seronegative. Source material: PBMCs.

The CDR3 here is CASSLGEGETSQETQYF. Written as DNA, the CDR3 is TGTGCCAGCAGCTTAGGGGAGGGGGAAACCTCCCAAGAGACCCAGTACTTC. This chain connects TRBV11-3 to TRBJ2-5; maybe TRBD2 (7 bases). Germline V gives CDR1 SGHNT, CDR2 YENEEA. This CDR3 is built from 17 residues. V lost 1 base to trimming and J lost 1 base, with 16 bases between them.